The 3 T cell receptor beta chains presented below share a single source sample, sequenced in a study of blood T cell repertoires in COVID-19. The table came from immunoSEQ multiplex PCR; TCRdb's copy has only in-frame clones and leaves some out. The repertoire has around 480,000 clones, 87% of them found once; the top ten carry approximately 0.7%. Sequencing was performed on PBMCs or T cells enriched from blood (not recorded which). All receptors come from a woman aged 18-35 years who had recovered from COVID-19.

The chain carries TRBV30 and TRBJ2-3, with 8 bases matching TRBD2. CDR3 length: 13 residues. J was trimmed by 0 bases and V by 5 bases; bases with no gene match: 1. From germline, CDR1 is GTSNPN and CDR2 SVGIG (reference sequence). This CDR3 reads CAWASGSTDTQYF. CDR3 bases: TGTGCCTGGGCTAGCGGGAGCACAGATACGCAGTATTTT.

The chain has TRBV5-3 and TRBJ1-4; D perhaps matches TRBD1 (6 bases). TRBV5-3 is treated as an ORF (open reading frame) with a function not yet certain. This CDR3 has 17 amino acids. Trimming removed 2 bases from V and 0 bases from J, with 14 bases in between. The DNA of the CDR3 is TGTGCCAGAAGCTTAGAGGGGGAGCTTTCAACTAATGAAAAACTGTTTTTT. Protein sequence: CARSLEGELSTNEKLFF.

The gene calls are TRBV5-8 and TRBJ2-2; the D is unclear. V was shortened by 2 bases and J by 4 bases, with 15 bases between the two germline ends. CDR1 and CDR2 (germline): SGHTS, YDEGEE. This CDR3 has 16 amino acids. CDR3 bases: TGTGCCAGCAGCTTAGAGCCTTTACCATTCACCGGGGAGCTGTTTTTT. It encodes CASSLEPLPFTGELFF.